The clone carrying this T cell receptor beta chain was counted only a few times. Its antigen is unidentified. Naive CD8 isolation took CD45RO-negative cells positively selected for CCR7 and excluded terminally differentiated effector memory CD45RA+ cells. Donation came from healthy HIV-negative adults that had no recent acute infections or vaccinations. The CDR3 covers 12 residues. CDR1 SGHDT and CDR2 YYEEEE come from the germline V gene. V shed 0 bases and J shed 9 bases, with 9 bases lying between them. Produced via immunoSEQ multiplex PCR; TCRdb's table is partial and in-frame only. The sample lists around 2.1 million clones; 90% to 95% were seen once. This sample is part of a study of shared clonotypes between healthy human individuals. Points from the study as a whole: Naive subsets usually exceeded memory subsets in estimated richness. Clonotypes not shared had lower generation probabilities than those common to all four donors.

The receptor was isolated from a man between 18 and 35 years old in good health. Some clones in this sample may be carry-over from other donors' samples. The chain couples TRBV5-6 to TRBJ1-1, with D unclear. Sequencing used naive CD8+ T cells from PBMCs. CDR3 sequence: CASSLVQTQAFF. The CDR3 DNA reads TGTGCCAGCAGCTTGGTACAGACACAAGCTTTCTTT.